The 14 T cell receptor beta chains below come from one sample, sequenced in a study of shared clonotypes between healthy human individuals. Method: immunoSEQ multiplex PCR; TCRdb's copy keeps in-frame clones and lacks some. Among about 600,000 clones listed, more than 95% were seen once. The source material was naive CD4+ T cells sorted from blood. As for subset: CD45RA+ positively selected. These receptors were collected from a woman aged 30 to 39 in good health.

This rearrangement joins TRBV11-2 to TRBJ1-2, with TRBD1 as a possible D gene (6 bases). V was shortened by 3 bases and J by 4 bases, with 9 bases between the two germline ends. Germline V lookup: CDR1 SGHAT, CDR2 FQNNGV. CDR3 length: 13 residues. The DNA for the CDR3 is TGTGCCAGCAGCTTCCAGGGGTCCTATGGCTACACCTTC. Amino acids: CASSFQGSYGYTF.

The chain employs TRBV6-5 and TRBJ2-7; 9 bases fit TRBD1. This CDR3 has 15 residues. Losses at the gene ends were 0 bases for V and 6 bases for J; bases not matched to a gene: 6. Per germline, CDR1 MNHEY and CDR2 SVGAGI. DNA for the CDR3: TGTGCCAGCAGTTACTCGGGGGACAGGGTTTTCGAGCAGTACTTC. This gives the protein CASSYSGDRVFEQYF.

The chain recombines TRBV15 with TRBJ1-5, with D possibly matching TRBD1 (5 bases). The CDR3 has 17 amino acids. Germline lookup yields CDR1 LNHNV and CDR2 YYDKDF (reference sequence). V was cut by 0 bases and J by 6 bases, with 18 bases left in between. The CDR3 region has the DNA TGTGCCACCAGCAGAGATCCCCCAGGGATGGTCTTTCAGCCCCAGCATTTT. Protein: CATSRDPPGMVFQPQHF.

The rearrangement joins TRBV19 to TRBJ1-6, with 8 bases identical to TRBD1. The germline gives CDR1 LNHDA, CDR2 SQIVND (reference sequence). V gave up 5 bases and J gave up 8 bases; unmatched junction bases: 8. The CDR3 contains 15 residues. This CDR3 is CASSPRTGMDSPLHF. CDR3 DNA sequence: TGTGCCAGTAGTCCTAGGACAGGGATGGATTCACCCCTCCACTTT.

J is TRBJ1-1 and V is TRBV28, with unresolved D. Germline assignment: CDR1 MDHEN and CDR2 SYDVKM. V gave up 6 bases and J gave up 8 bases, with 13 bases separating them. The CDR3 spans 12 residues. The CDR3 region is CASSSGVGEAFF. In DNA, the CDR3 is TGTGCCAGCAGCTCCGGGGTAGGCGAAGCTTTCTTT.

V and J are TRBV7-8 and TRBJ2-7; 9 bases match TRBD2. CDR1 and CDR2 from the germline V gene are SGHVS and FQNEAQ. The CDR3 consists of 15 residues. V was clipped by 0 bases and J by 4 bases; unmatched bases: 4. The CDR3 nucleotides are TGTGCCAGCAGCTTAGCGCTAGCGGGAAAATACGAGCAGTACTTC. It specifies CASSLALAGKYEQYF.

The genes are TRBV2 and TRBJ1-2, with D perhaps TRBD1 (6 bases). The CDR3 length is 13 residues. Germline assignment: CDR1 SNHLY and CDR2 FYNNEI. V lost 6 bases and J 6 bases, leaving 14 bases between the germline ends. The CDR3 DNA sequence: TGTGCCAGCAGGGGAACAGGGTACAATGGCTACACCTTC. Protein: CASRGTGYNGYTF.

The V and J genes are TRBV5-4 and TRBJ2-1; 9 positions agree with TRBD2. The CDR3 length is 15 residues. With 4 bases clipped from V and 2 bases from J, the junction kept 4 bases outside the gene matches. CDR1 and CDR2 from the germline V gene are SGHNT and YYREEE (reference sequence). CDR3 amino acids: CASSPGLAPYNEQFF. CDR3 DNA: TGTGCCAGCAGCCCGGGACTAGCCCCCTACAATGAGCAGTTCTTC.

The rearrangement links TRBV28 to TRBJ1-1; tentatively, D is TRBD1 (5 bases). The germline V and J ends were trimmed by 7 bases and 2 bases, with 17 bases remaining between them. Germline loops: CDR1 MDHEN, CDR2 SYDVKM. This CDR3 contains 15 residues. The CDR3 here is CASTALGTHNTEAFF. In DNA, the CDR3 is TGTGCCAGCACAGCCCTCGGGACTCACAACACTGAAGCTTTCTTT.

This clone appeared a single time. The genes are TRBV7-6 and TRBJ1-2; a weak D match, TRBD1 (5 bases). Deletions cut 5 bases from V and 4 bases from J, with 23 bases between. Germline V gene data show CDR1 as SGHVS and CDR2 as FNYEAQ. CDR3 size: 17 residues. The CDR3 DNA reads as TGTGCCAGCAGCCTCCCTGGGGCGGTAGATCCCGCCTATGGCTACACCTTC. Amino acids: CASSLPGAVDPAYGYTF.

Written as DNA, the CDR3 is TGCAGCGTTGGGGTCGGAAACACCATATATTTT. Its translation is CSVGVGNTIYF. The J gene is TRBJ1-3, the V gene TRBV29-1; D ambiguous. Germline V lookup: CDR1 SQVTM, CDR2 ANQGSEA. The V and J ends lost 4 bases and 4 bases respectively, with 5 bases between them. CDR3 size: 11 residues.

The V call is TRBV5-1, the J call TRBJ1-1; D call uncertain. Trimming cost V 2 bases and J 1 base, with 3 bases left between them. Looked up from germline, CDR1 is SGHRS and CDR2 is YFSETQ. The CDR3 runs 12 residues. The chain's CDR3 is CASSLKNTEAFF. Here the CDR3 DNA reads TGCGCCAGCAGCTTAAAGAACACTGAAGCTTTCTTT.

The rearrangement uses TRBV12-2 and TRBJ2-7. TRBV12-2 is a known pseudogene. CDR3 length: 17 amino acids. CDR3 nucleotide sequence: TGTGCAAGTCGCTTAGCGGGGGTTCATACCCGCTCCTACGAGCAGTACTTC. This encodes CASRLAGVHTRSYEQYF.

The chain carries TRBV6-5 and TRBJ2-7; possibly TRBD1 or TRBD2 for D (7 bases each). This CDR3 comprises 15 residues. Germline-derived CDR1 and CDR2 are MNHEY and SVGAGI. The germline V and J ends were trimmed by 3 bases and 2 bases, with 14 bases remaining between them. The CDR3 reads CASSYGRGRAYEQYF. For the CDR3, the DNA is TGTGCCAGCAGTTATGGGAGGGGGCGAGCCTACGAGCAGTACTTC.